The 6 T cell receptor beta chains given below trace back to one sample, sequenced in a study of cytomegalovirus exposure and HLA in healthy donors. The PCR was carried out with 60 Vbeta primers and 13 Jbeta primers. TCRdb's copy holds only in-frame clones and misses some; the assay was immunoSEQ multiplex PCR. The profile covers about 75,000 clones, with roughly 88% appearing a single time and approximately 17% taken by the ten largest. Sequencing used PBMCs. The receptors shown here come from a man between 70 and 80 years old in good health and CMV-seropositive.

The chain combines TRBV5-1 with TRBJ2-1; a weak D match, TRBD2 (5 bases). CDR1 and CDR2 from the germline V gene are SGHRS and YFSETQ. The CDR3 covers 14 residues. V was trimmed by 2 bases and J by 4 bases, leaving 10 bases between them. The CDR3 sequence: CASSLAETYNEQFF. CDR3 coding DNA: TGCGCCAGCAGCTTAGCGGAAACTTACAATGAGCAGTTCTTC.

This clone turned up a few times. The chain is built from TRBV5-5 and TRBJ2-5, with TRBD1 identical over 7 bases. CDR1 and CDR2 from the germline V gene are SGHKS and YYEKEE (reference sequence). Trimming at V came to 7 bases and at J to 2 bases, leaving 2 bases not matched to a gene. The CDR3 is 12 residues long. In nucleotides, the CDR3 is TGTGCCAGCGCACAGGGGCAAGAGACCCAGTACTTC. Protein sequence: CASAQGQETQYF.

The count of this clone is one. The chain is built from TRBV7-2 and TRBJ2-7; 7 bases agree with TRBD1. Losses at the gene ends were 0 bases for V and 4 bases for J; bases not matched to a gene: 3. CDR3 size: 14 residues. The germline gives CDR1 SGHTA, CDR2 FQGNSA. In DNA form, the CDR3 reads TGTGCCAGCAGCTTAGCGGGACAGATTTACGAGCAGTACTTC. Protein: CASSLAGQIYEQYF.

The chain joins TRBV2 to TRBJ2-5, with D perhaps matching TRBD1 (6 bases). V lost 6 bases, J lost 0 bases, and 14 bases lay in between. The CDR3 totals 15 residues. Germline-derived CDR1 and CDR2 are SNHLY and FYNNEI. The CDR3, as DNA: TGTGCCAGCAGGGTGGGGGCCTCCAACCAAGAGACCCAGTACTTC. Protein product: CASRVGASNQETQYF.

In DNA form, the CDR3 reads TGTGCCAGCAGAGGGGGAGGGGGGAACACTGAAGCTTTCTTT. The encoded protein is CASRGGGGNTEAFF. The chain recombines TRBV2 with TRBJ1-1, with D tentatively TRBD1 (6 bases). Trimming cost V 6 bases and J 1 base, with 12 bases left between them. This CDR3 is 14 amino acids long. Germline V lookup: CDR1 SNHLY, CDR2 FYNNEI. The full variable domain, in which reference TRBV2 and TRBJ1-1 provide the parts outside the CDR3, is EPEVTQTPSHQVTQMGQEVILRCVPISNHLYFYWYRQILGQKVEFLVSFYNNEISEKSEIFDDQFSVERPDGSNFTLKIRSTKLEDSAMYFCASRGGGGNTEAFFGQGTRLTVV.

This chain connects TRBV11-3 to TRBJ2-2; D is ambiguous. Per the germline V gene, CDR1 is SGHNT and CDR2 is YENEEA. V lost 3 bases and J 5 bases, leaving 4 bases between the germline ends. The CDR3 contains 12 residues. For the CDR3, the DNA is TGTGCCAGCAGCTTCCCGACCGGGGAGCTGTTTTTT. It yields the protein CASSFPTGELFF.